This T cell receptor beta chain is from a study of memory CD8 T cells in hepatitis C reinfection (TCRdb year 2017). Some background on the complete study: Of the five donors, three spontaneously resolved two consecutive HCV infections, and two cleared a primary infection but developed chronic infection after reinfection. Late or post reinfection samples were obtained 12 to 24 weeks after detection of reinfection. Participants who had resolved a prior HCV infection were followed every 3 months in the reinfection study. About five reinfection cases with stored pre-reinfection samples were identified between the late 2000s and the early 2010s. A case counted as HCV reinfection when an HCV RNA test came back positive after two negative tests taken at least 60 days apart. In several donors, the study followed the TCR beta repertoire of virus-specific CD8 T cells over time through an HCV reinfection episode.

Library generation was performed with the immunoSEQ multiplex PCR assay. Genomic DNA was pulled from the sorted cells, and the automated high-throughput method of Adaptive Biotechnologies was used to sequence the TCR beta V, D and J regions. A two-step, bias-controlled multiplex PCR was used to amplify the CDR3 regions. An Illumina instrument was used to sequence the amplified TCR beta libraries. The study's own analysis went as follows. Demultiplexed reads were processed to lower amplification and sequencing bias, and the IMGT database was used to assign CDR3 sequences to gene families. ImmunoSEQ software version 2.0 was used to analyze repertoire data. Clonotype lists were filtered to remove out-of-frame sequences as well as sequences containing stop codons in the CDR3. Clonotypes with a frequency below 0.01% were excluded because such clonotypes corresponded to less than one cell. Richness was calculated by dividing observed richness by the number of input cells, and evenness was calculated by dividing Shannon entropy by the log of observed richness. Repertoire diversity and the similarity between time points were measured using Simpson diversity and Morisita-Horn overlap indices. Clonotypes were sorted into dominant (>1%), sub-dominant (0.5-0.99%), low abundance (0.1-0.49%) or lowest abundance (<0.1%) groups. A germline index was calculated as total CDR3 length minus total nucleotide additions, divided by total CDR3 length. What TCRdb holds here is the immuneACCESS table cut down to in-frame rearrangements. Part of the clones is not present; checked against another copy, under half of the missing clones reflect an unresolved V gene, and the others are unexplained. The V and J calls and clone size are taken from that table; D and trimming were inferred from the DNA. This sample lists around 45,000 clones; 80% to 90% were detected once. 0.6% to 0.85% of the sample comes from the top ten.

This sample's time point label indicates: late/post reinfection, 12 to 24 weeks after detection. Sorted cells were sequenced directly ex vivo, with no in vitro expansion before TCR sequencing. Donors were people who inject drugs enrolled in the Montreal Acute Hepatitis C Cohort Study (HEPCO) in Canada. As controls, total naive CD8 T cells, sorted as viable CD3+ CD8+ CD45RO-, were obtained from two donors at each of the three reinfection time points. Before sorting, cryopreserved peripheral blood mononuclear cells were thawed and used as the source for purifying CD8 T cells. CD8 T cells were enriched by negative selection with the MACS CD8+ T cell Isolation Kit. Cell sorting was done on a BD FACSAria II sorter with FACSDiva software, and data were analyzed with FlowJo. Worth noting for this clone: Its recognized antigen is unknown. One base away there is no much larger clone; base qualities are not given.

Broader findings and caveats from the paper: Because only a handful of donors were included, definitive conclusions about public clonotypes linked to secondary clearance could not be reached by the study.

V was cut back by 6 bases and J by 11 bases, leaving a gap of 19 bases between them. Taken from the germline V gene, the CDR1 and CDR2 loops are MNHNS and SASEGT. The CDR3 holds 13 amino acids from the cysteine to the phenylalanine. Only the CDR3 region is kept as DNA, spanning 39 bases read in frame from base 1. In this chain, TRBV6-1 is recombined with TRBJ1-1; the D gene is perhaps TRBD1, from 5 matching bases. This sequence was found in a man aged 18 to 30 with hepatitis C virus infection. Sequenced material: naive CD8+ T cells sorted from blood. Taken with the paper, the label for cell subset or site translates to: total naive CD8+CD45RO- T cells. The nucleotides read TGTGCCAGCAGCATTGGCGGGACCGCCCCCGCTTTCTTT. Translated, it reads CASSIGGTAPAFF.